The 11 T cell receptor beta chains below all came from one sample that was sequenced in a study of blood T cell repertoires in COVID-19. Measured with immunoSEQ multiplex PCR; TCRdb has only the in-frame clones, and not every one. The table includes tens of thousands of clones, 80% to 90% detected once. The sequenced sample consisted of peripheral blood. Receptors originate from a man aged 50-60 years with acute or convalescent COVID-19.

The chain couples TRBV3-1 (or the pseudogene TRBV3-2) to TRBJ2-2, with D maybe TRBD2 (6 bases). CDR1 is LGHDT, CDR2 YNNKEL, per germline (reference sequence). V lost 4 bases, J lost 4 bases, and 13 bases lay in between. This CDR3 has 15 amino acids. The CDR3: CASSRGVFVTGELFF. CDR3 DNA: TGTGCCAGCAGCCGCGGGGTTTTTGTCACCGGGGAGCTGTTTTTT.

The chain has TRBV24-1 and TRBJ1-5; 10 positions agree with TRBD1. Trimming at V came to 10 bases and at J to 5 bases, leaving 4 bases not matched to a gene. The CDR3 covers 13 residues. CDR1 KGHDR and CDR2 SFDVKD come from the germline V gene. The CDR3 is CATRQGAHQPQHF. In DNA, the CDR3 is TGTGCCACGAGACAGGGGGCACATCAGCCCCAGCATTTT.

The chain combines TRBV15 with TRBJ1-6, with a weak D call TRBD1 (5 bases). Germline CDR1 is LNHNV and CDR2 is YYDKDF (reference sequence). V was trimmed by 1 base and J by 9 bases, leaving 10 bases between them. The CDR3 is 14 amino acids. The DNA for the CDR3 is TGTGCCACCAGCAGAGGGCTCGGGGGTTCACCCCTCCACTTT. Translation: CATSRGLGGSPLHF. The whole variable domain, filled in from reference TRBV15 and TRBJ1-6, reads DAMVIQNPRYQVTQFGKPVTLSCSQTLNHNVMYWYQQKSSQAPKLLFHYYDKDFNNEADTPDNFQSRRPNTSFCFLDIRSPGLGDTAMYLCATSRGLGGSPLHFGNGTRLTVT.

This chain joins TRBV10-3 and TRBJ2-1, with 9 bases identical to TRBD1. Germline CDR1 and CDR2: ENHRY and SYGVKD. The length of the CDR3 is 14 residues. After removal of 4 bases from V and 8 bases from J, the junction contained 6 bases not matched to a gene. The CDR3 nucleotides read TGTGCCATCAGTGGGACAGGGGTTTTGGATGAGCAGTTCTTC. Translated: CAISGTGVLDEQFF.

J is TRBJ1-1 and V is TRBV19, with D hard to call. Germline V gives CDR1 LNHDA, CDR2 SQIVND (reference sequence). There are 15 residues in the CDR3. Deletions cut 4 bases from V and 1 base from J, with 13 bases between. In DNA form, the CDR3 reads TGTGCCAGTAGTAGTGTAGCTCAAAGGAACACTGAAGCTTTCTTT. This sequence encodes CASSSVAQRNTEAFF.

The rearrangement joins TRBV29-1 to TRBJ2-3; maybe TRBD2 (6 bases). Looked up from germline, CDR1 is SQVTM and CDR2 is ANQGSEA. Trimming removed 4 bases from V and 3 bases from J, with 8 bases in between. This CDR3 is 12 amino acids long. The CDR3 loop reads CSVAEGTDTQYF. In DNA form, the CDR3 reads TGCAGCGTTGCGGAGGGGACAGATACGCAGTATTTT.

The chain uses TRBV5-1 and TRBJ1-4, with a possible D match to TRBD1 (5 bases). Germline CDR1 is SGHRS and CDR2 is YFSETQ. V lost 6 bases to trimming and J lost 0 bases, with 6 bases between them. The CDR3 runs 13 residues. This chain's CDR3 is CASKTATNEKLFF. For the CDR3, the DNA is TGCGCCAGCAAGACAGCAACTAATGAAAAACTGTTTTTT.

J is TRBJ1-4 and V is TRBV2, with D unclear. V was clipped by 2 bases and J by 8 bases, with 9 bases between them. The CDR3 length is 13 residues. Per germline, CDR1 SNHLY and CDR2 FYNNEI. The CDR3 DNA is TGTGCCAGCAGTGAACAGGAGGAAGAAAAACTGTTTTTT. It is translated as CASSEQEEEKLFF.

The rearrangement uses TRBV7-2 and TRBJ2-4; D gene uncertain. Germline CDR1 and CDR2: SGHTA and FQGNSA. The CDR3 is 12 amino acids. V lost 1 base, J lost 6 bases, and 4 bases lay in between. CDR3 amino acids: CASSLDGNIQYF. The CDR3 region has the DNA TGTGCCAGCAGCTTAGACGGAAACATTCAGTACTTC.

The chain joins TRBV5-6 to TRBJ2-3; D not resolved. Germline values: CDR1 SGHDT, CDR2 YYEEEE. The CDR3 has 14 residues. Deletions cut 4 bases from V and 0 bases from J, with 9 bases between. The CDR3 sequence is CASSTPQSTDTQYF. In nucleotides, the CDR3 is TGTGCCAGCAGCACCCCCCAGAGCACAGATACGCAGTATTTT.

The rearrangement uses TRBV19 and TRBJ1-4; 7 nucleotides line up with TRBD1. CDR1 is LNHDA, CDR2 SQIVND, per germline (reference sequence). The CDR3 spans 17 residues. The J segment lost 6 bases and the V segment lost 2 bases, leaving 12 bases of the junction unmatched. CDR3: CASSIFPWPGTDEKLFF. The CDR3 DNA sequence: TGTGCCAGTAGTATATTCCCGTGGCCCGGGACAGATGAAAAACTGTTTTTT.